This T cell receptor beta chain was found in a study of blood T cell repertoires in COVID-19. The wider study: There were acute and convalescent COVID-19 samples, and they came from the United States, Italy and Spain. PBMCs, B-cell-depleted T cells, or T cells were the source of the cDNA or gDNA that made up the material.

Authors' analysis steps: For nucleated cells, counts were estimated from reference gene primer amplification. The repertoire was sequenced with immunoSEQ multiplex PCR; TCRdb's copy has only in-frame clones and lacks some. V and J calls and clone size are those listed in that table; D and trimming were worked out from the DNA. The sample consists of fewer than 400,000 clones, 70% to 90% of them appearing once. What was sequenced was peripheral blood. This sequence originates from a human donor in a cohort sampled during active COVID-19.

CDR3 amino acids: CASSPKGRGNTEAFF. The CDR3 DNA reads as TGTGCCAGCAGCCCGAAGGGAAGGGGCAACACTGAAGCTTTCTTT. The chain has TRBV9 and TRBJ1-1; TRBD1 is a possible D gene (5 bases). V was clipped by 4 bases and J by 2 bases, with 15 bases between them. Germline CDR1 reads SGDLS; CDR2 reads YYNGEE. The CDR3 has 15 residues. Looking up the rest from reference TRBV9 and TRBJ1-1 gives the full variable domain: DSGVTQTPKHLITATGQRVTLRCSPRSGDLSVYWYQQSLDQGLQFLIQYYNGEERAKGNILERFSAQQFPDLHSELNLSSLELGDSALYFCASSPKGRGNTEAFFGQGTRLTVV.